Reported below is one TCR beta chain. The data are from a study of blood T cell repertoires in COVID-19. Across the study: From the United States, Italy and Spain came samples of acute and convalescent COVID-19. T cells, B-cell-depleted T cells, or PBMCs supplied cDNA or gDNA.

The junction had 13 bases not matched to a gene; V was cut back by 6 bases and J by 4 bases. There are 16 residues in the CDR3. Germline V gene sequence: CDR1 SGHDT, CDR2 YYEEEE. Per the original data handling: Reference gene primers were amplified, and this amplification served to estimate nucleated cell counts. The assay was immunoSEQ multiplex PCR, and TCRdb's table has in-frame clones only and misses some. V and J calls and clone size are as listed in that table; D and trimming were resolved from the DNA. The data hold approximately 150,000 clones, with approximately 87% observed a single time. The sequenced sample was peripheral blood. This sequence joins TRBV5-6 and TRBJ2-7; 10 positions match TRBD2. This TCR was recovered from a woman in her 70s with acute or convalescent COVID-19. As DNA, the CDR3 is TGTGCCAGCACCCGGAAATCCGGACTAGCGGTTTACGAGCAGTACTTC. Translating gives CASTRKSGLAVYEQYF.